This paragraph reports one TCR beta chain. Its antigen is not identified. Germline lookup yields CDR1 KGHDR and CDR2 SFDVKD. With V trimmed by 7 bases and J by 10 bases, 9 bases remained unmatched. The CDR3 is made up of 13 amino acids. This sample was included in a study of T cell responses to AZD1222 COVID-19 vaccine. For the study at large: The analysis combined second doses at about 4 or about 12 weeks. Findings and limits, study-wide: Nearly half of unique spike-specific TCRs reportedly avoided B.1.351 and B.1.1.7 mutated regions. Only 6 or 7 AZD1222 recipients tested seropositive at baseline.

Using immunoSEQ multiplex PCR, the repertoire was profiled, and TCRdb retains in-frame clones only, with some absent. This table holds more than 110,000 clones, about 94% found once. V and J are TRBV24-1 and TRBJ2-1; 7 nucleotides line up with TRBD2. The sequencing used peripheral blood, collected on day 0 of AZD1222 vaccination. This receptor was identified in an adult in good health. The CDR3 reads CATSLSSGAEQFF. The CDR3 DNA is TGTGCCACCAGCCTCTCTAGCGGCGCCGAGCAGTTCTTC.